The source of this T cell receptor (beta chain) is a study of vaccination effects on CD4 cells after COVID-19. Assay used: immunoSEQ multiplex PCR; TCRdb lists only in-frame clones, some missing. This table has about 70,000 clones, around 80% appearing once. Looked up from germline, CDR1 is MNHEY and CDR2 is SVGAGI. This CDR3 region has 13 residues. The ends were cut back, 6 bases at V and 3 bases at J, with 9 bases in the middle. In the ViraFEST assay, antigen-specific CD4+ clonotypes were identified by expansion after peptide-pool stimulation. Cells that had been cultured for 10 days were the source of isolated CD4+ T cells. Vaccine recipients, nucleocapsid antibody negative, had no prior SARS-CoV-2 infection. Researchers swapped half the medium for IL-2 medium on both days 3 and 7. About this clone: Its target is not known.

This chain joins TRBV6-5 and TRBJ1-5; the D gene is possibly TRBD1 (6 bases). Sequencing used CD4+ T cells from PBMCs cultured with SARS-CoV-2 spike peptides, obtained before COVID-19 vaccination. The source of this sequence is a human donor who received a COVID-19 vaccine. This CDR3 is CASRQGNNQPQHF. In DNA, the CDR3 is TGTGCCAGCAGGCAGGGGAACAATCAGCCCCAGCATTTT.